These 7 T cell receptor beta chains originate from one sample sequenced in a study of cytomegalovirus exposure and HLA in healthy donors. The study ran its PCR with 60 Vbeta and 13 Jbeta primers. Repertoires were generated with immunoSEQ multiplex PCR, while TCRdb's copy carries only in-frame clones and drops some. The sample holds 200,000 or so clones, approximately 78% seen once. Sample: PBMCs. The receptors were sampled from a woman aged 45-60 years in good health and CMV-seropositive.

This chain joins TRBV5-4 and TRBJ2-2; 8 bases line up with TRBD1. Germline V gene data show CDR1 as SGHNT and CDR2 as YYREEE (reference sequence). Germline trimming cut 0 bases from V and 9 bases from J; bases unmatched to any gene: 7. The CDR3 runs 15 residues. The CDR3 spells CASSLGQGAPRELFF. The DNA for the CDR3 is TGTGCCAGCAGCTTGGGGCAGGGGGCGCCTCGGGAGCTGTTTTTT.

Written as DNA, the CDR3 is TGTGCCACCAGCGAGACAGGGACGAGCACAGATACGCAGTATTTT. It yields the protein CATSETGTSTDTQYF. The chain combines TRBV15 with TRBJ2-3; 7 positions agree with TRBD1. CDR3 size: 15 residues. CDR1 is LNHNV and CDR2 is YYDKDF in the germline V gene (reference sequence). The ends lost 5 bases at V and 0 bases at J; junction bases unmatched: 5.

This chain links TRBV7-9 with TRBJ2-1, with 8 bases identical to TRBD2. V lost 2 bases to trimming and J lost 15 bases; unmatched junction nucleotides: 9. Germline assignment: CDR1 SEHNR and CDR2 FQNEAQ (reference sequence). The CDR3 runs 13 residues. This CDR3 reads CASSLWVGGGLFF. The CDR3 DNA is TGTGCCAGCAGCTTATGGGTCGGCGGGGGGTTGTTCTTC.

The chain joins TRBV5-1 to TRBJ2-1; 12 positions agree with TRBD2. Germline V gene data show CDR1 as SGHRS and CDR2 as YFSETQ. The junction had 14 bases not matched to a gene; V was cut back by 4 bases and J by 0 bases. The CDR3 is 20 residues long. CDR3 loop: CASSLPTSGSKARSYNEQFF. The CDR3 nucleotides read TGCGCCAGCAGCCTACCGACTAGCGGGAGTAAGGCTCGCTCCTACAATGAGCAGTTCTTC.

With regard to this clone: Other nucleotide sequences from this sample produce the same CDR3. This CDR3 is CASRTPGQLNTEAFF. CDR3 in DNA: TGTGCCAGCAGGACTCCGGGACAGTTGAACACTGAAGCTTTCTTT. The V and J genes are TRBV2 and TRBJ1-1; 7 bases align to TRBD1. This CDR3 is built from 15 residues. In germline, CDR1 is SNHLY, CDR2 FYNNEI. With 6 bases clipped from V and 0 bases from J, the junction kept 7 bases outside the gene matches.

This chain connects TRBV10-3 to TRBJ2-1; TRBD1 agrees at 9 bases. After removal of 7 bases from V and 4 bases from J, the junction contained 14 bases not matched to a gene. The CDR3 totals 17 residues. Per germline, CDR1 ENHRY and CDR2 SYGVKD. For the CDR3, the DNA is TGTGCCATCACCCAAACGGGACAGGGAAATGGTTACAATGAGCAGTTCTTC. It encodes CAITQTGQGNGYNEQFF.

The gene calls are TRBV5-6 and TRBJ1-2; D perhaps matches TRBD1 (6 bases). Germline lookup yields CDR1 SGHDT and CDR2 YYEEEE. The CDR3 has 14 amino acids. Trimming removed 2 bases from V and 6 bases from J, with 14 bases in between. The CDR3, as DNA: TGTGCCAGCAGCTTTTCAGGGGTTCGGAATGGCTACACCTTC. Encoded protein: CASSFSGVRNGYTF.